What follows are 21 T cell receptor beta chains derived from one specimen sequenced in a study of regulatory T cells in long-lasting Graves disease. The time point denotes: newly diagnosed GD, antithyroid drugs for less than 3 months. TCR sequences were obtained from RNA taken from PBMCs. For TCR beta, libraries came from iRepertoire HTBI primers and Arm-PCR of CDR3 regions. TCRdb reprocessed the multiplex PCR reads with MiXCR, giving one entry per CDR3 protein. This sample has a few hundred thousand distinct CDR3 sequences, with over 9.5% found just once. The same specimen was also included in a second study, on T cells in Graves' hyperthyroidism and ophthalmopathy.

Sample: peripheral blood mononuclear cells (PBMCs), taken at new diagnosis, from a patient treated with antithyroid drugs. Source of these receptors: a woman aged 18-30 years with Graves disease.

The chain combines TRBV4-3 with TRBJ2-1, with D perhaps assigned TRBD1 or TRBD2 (5 bases each). Trimming took 0 bases from V and 0 from J, leaving 9 bases between them. This CDR3 spans 16 amino acids. From germline, CDR1 is LGHNA and CDR2 YSLEER. CDR3 protein: CASSQDVGTSYNEQFF. The DNA of the CDR3 is TGCGCCAGCAGCCAAGATGTCGGGACCTCCTACAATGAGCAGTTCTTC.

V and J are TRBV30 and TRBJ2-1, with D perhaps matching TRBD1 (6 bases). CDR3 length equals 12 residues. Trimming took off 2 bases at V and 4 bases at J, with 6 bases between the two ends. Germline V gene sequence: CDR1 GTSNPN, CDR2 SVGIG (reference sequence). Here the CDR3 DNA reads TGTGCCTGGAGTACAGGGTACAATGAGCAGTTCTTC. Translated: CAWSTGYNEQFF.

This clonotype was seen repeatedly, ten times or more. The V call is TRBV20-1, the J call TRBJ2-7, with 10 bases fitting TRBD2. V shed 6 bases and J 4 bases; nucleotides not matched to a gene: 12. Germline CDR1 is DFQATT and CDR2 is SNEGSKA (reference sequence). The CDR3 is made up of 15 amino acids. CDR3 DNA: TGCAGTGCCAGTTCGGCTAGCGGGGGAGTTTACGAGCAGTACTTC. This translates into CSASSASGGVYEQYF.

Comments on this clonotype: This clone may be a read error of a much larger clone one base away. The chain links TRBV12-3 or TRBV12-4 to TRBJ2-7, with a possible D match to TRBD1 (6 bases). This CDR3 has 13 amino acids. Trimming removed 6 bases from V and 7 bases from J, with 16 bases in between. In nucleotides, the CDR3 is TGTGCCAGCAGGTCGACAGGACTCCGGGAGCAGTACTTC. Amino acid sequence: CASRSTGLREQYF.

Of note for this clonotype: Germline and junction disagree at one end, which may indicate a read error. This chain connects TRBV4-3 to TRBJ1-6; no reliable D call. This CDR3 comprises 17 residues. Germline-derived CDR1 and CDR2 are LGHNA and YSLEER. In DNA form, the CDR3 reads TGCGCCAACAGCCAAGACTGGCCGCCACTTTATAATTCACCCCTCCACTTT. Protein sequence: CANSQDWPPLYNSPLHF.

This clonotype came up many times. The CDR3 spells CASSYSWETQYF. DNA for the CDR3: TGTGCCAGCAGTTACTCATGGGAGACCCAGTACTTC. V usage is TRBV6-5 and J usage is TRBJ2-5; D not certain. Deletions cut 0 bases from V and 5 bases from J, with 4 bases between. The germline V gene has CDR1 MNHEY and CDR2 SVGAGI. The CDR3 sequence is 12 residues long.

There are many counts of this clonotype. The gene calls are TRBV12-3 or TRBV12-4 and TRBJ1-1, with D possibly TRBD1 on 6 matching bases. The germline V and J ends were trimmed by 6 bases and 1 base, with 18 bases remaining between them. This CDR3 spans 16 amino acids. CDR3: CASSPPGQQANTEAFF. As DNA, the CDR3 is TGTGCCAGCAGCCCGCCGGGACAACAGGCGAACACTGAAGCTTTCTTT.

This clonotype was seen repeatedly, ten times or more. The chain carries TRBV6-2 or TRBV6-3 and TRBJ2-3, with unresolved D. The CDR3 loop spans 13 amino acids. The germline V gene encodes CDR1 MNHEY and CDR2 SVGEGT. Trimming took off 4 bases at V and 3 bases at J, with 8 bases between the two ends. The CDR3: CASSSSRTDTQYF. The CDR3 region has the DNA TGTGCCAGCAGTTCCTCTCGGACAGATACGCAGTATTTT.

This chain uses TRBV19 with TRBJ1-3; unclear D gene. Per the germline V gene, CDR1 is LNHDA and CDR2 is SQIVND (reference sequence). Trimming took off 5 bases at V and 0 bases at J, with 17 bases between the two ends. The CDR3 runs to 17 residues. The CDR3 region has the DNA TGTGCCAGTAGTCGCCTACCTCTTCGGAGCTCTGGAAACACCATATATTTT. Its translation is CASSRLPLRSSGNTIYF.

J is TRBJ2-1 and V is TRBV4-1, with a tentative D call TRBD1 (5 bases). The V end lost 0 bases, the J end lost 8 bases, and 14 bases lay between the germline ends. This CDR3 has 15 amino acids. Germline-derived CDR1 and CDR2 are MGHRA and YSYEKL. The CDR3 nucleotides read TGCGCCAGCAGCCAAGAGCAGGGAAGTTTAGATGAGCAGTTCTTC. Translated, it gives CASSQEQGSLDEQFF.

This chain links TRBV7-2 with TRBJ2-7, with D hard to call. CDR3 length: 12 residues. The V and J ends lost 5 bases and 3 bases respectively, with 8 bases between them. CDR1 SGHTA and CDR2 FQGNSA come from the germline V gene. CDR3 sequence reads: CASSRPFYEQYF. CDR3 nucleotides: TGTGCCAGCAGCCGGCCATTCTACGAGCAGTACTTC.

The V call is TRBV4-1, the J call TRBJ2-3; 15 bases agree with TRBD2. Trimming at V came to 4 bases and at J to 2 bases, leaving 4 bases not matched to a gene. This CDR3 is 17 amino acids long. The germline V gene has CDR1 MGHRA and CDR2 YSYEKL. This CDR3 is CASSPGTSGGYTDTQYF. The DNA for the CDR3 is TGCGCCAGCAGCCCCGGGACTAGCGGGGGGTACACAGATACGCAGTATTTT.

This clonotype has a count of ten or more. The chain's CDR3 is CASSEVKGLATDTQYF. The CDR3 DNA follows: TGTGCCAGCAGTGAAGTTAAGGGCCTAGCCACAGATACGCAGTATTTT. This rearrangement joins TRBV6-1 to TRBJ2-3; D is perhaps TRBD2 (5 bases). The germline V and J ends were trimmed by 1 base and 2 bases, with 13 bases remaining between them. Per germline, CDR1 MNHNS and CDR2 SASEGT. The CDR3 has 16 amino acids.

This clonotype was counted only a few times. The rearrangement uses TRBV7-9 and TRBJ2-7; D is ambiguous. Trimming pared 5 bases from V and 6 bases from J, leaving 23 bases between. Germline assignment: CDR1 SEHNR and CDR2 FQNEAQ (reference sequence). The CDR3 sequence is 16 residues long. The CDR3 sequence is CASSRGPRTWGGEQYF. For the CDR3, the DNA is TGTGCCAGCAGCCGTGGACCGAGGACCTGGGGTGGCGAGCAGTACTTC.

This clonotype was seen only a few times. This likely came from a read error, as a far larger clone is one base away. The gene calls are TRBV20-1 and TRBJ2-1, with D perhaps being TRBD1 or TRBD2 (5 bases each). CDR3 length: 12 amino acids. Germline assignment: CDR1 DFQATT and CDR2 SNEGSKA (reference sequence). Trimming pared 6 bases from V and 13 bases from J, leaving 19 bases between. Here the CDR3 reads CSATSEFGTQFF. In DNA form, the CDR3 reads TGCAGTGCCACAAGCGAGTTTGGGACCCAGTTCTTC.

This clonotype was seen at least ten times. The chain recombines TRBV6-1 with TRBJ1-1; D not certain. V was cut by 11 bases and J by 1 base, with 14 bases left in between. The V gene's germline CDR1 is MNHNS and CDR2 SASEGT. The CDR3 loop spans 13 amino acids. The CDR3 nucleotides read TGTGCCGGCTCAACCTACCAGAACACTGAAGCTTTCTTT. It translates to CAGSTYQNTEAFF.

This clonotype was counted at least ten times. The rearrangement uses TRBV18 and TRBJ1-1, with D possibly matching TRBD1 (5 bases). This CDR3 has 14 residues. The V gene lost 2 bases and the J gene lost 4 bases, with 11 bases spanning the gap. Germline values: CDR1 KGHSH, CDR2 LQKENI. CDR3 sequence: CASSPRTGTTEAFF. The CDR3 DNA is TGTGCCAGCTCACCAAGGACGGGGACCACTGAAGCTTTCTTT.

This clonotype was recorded at least ten times. The V gene is TRBV27, the J gene TRBJ2-2; a weak D match, TRBD2 (5 bases). The length of the CDR3 is 17 residues. Germline CDR1 and CDR2: MNHEY and SMNVEV (reference sequence). The germline V and J ends were trimmed by 2 bases and 1 base, with 14 bases remaining between them. The CDR3 protein is CASSLGPEGLNTGELFF. CDR3 nucleotides: TGTGCCAGCAGTTTAGGACCCGAGGGTCTGAACACCGGGGAGCTGTTTTTT.

This clonotype was picked up many times. The gene calls are TRBV5-5 and TRBJ1-1, with D hard to call. Trimming removed 7 bases at V and 2 bases at J, with 12 bases between. The CDR3 length is 13 residues. Germline V gene sequence: CDR1 SGHKS, CDR2 YYEKEE (reference sequence). This CDR3 reads CASLISVNTEAFF. In nucleotides, the CDR3 is TGTGCCAGCCTCATAAGCGTCAACACTGAAGCTTTCTTT. The whole variable domain, remainder taken from reference TRBV5-5 and TRBJ1-1, is DAGVTQSPTHLIKTRGQQVTLRCSPISGHKSVSWYQQVLGQGPQFIFQYYEKEERGRGNFPDRFSARQFPNYSSELNVNALLLGDSALYLCASLISVNTEAFFGQGTRLTVV.

This sequence joins TRBV7-9 and TRBJ1-1, with unresolved D. CDR3 length: 15 residues. V was clipped by 0 bases and J by 2 bases, with 10 bases between them. Per germline, CDR1 SEHNR and CDR2 FQNEAQ (reference sequence). As DNA, the CDR3 is TGTGCCAGCAGCTTAGCATCGGGGAGCAACACTGAAGCTTTCTTT. Its translation: CASSLASGSNTEAFF.

The table lists this clonotype with a few counts. Mismatch with germline at one junction end may stem from a read error. The J gene is TRBJ2-5, the V gene TRBV5-6; D perhaps matches TRBD2 (6 bases). The V gene's germline CDR1 is SGHDT and CDR2 YYEEEE. The CDR3 length is 14 residues. The CDR3 sequence: CASSFRRGGNEQSF. The CDR3 nucleotides read TGTGCCAGCAGCTTTAGGAGGGGCGGGAATGAGCAGTCCTTC. Supplemented by reference TRBV5-6 and TRBJ2-5, the full variable domain reads DAGVTQSPTHLIKTRGQQVTLRCSPKSGHDTVSWYQQALGQGPQFIFQYYEEEERQRGNFPDRFSGHQFPNYSSELNVNALLLGDSALYLCASSFRRGGNEQSFGPGTRLLVL.